This TCR beta chain was sequenced in a study of blood T cell repertoires in COVID-19. Overall study: There were acute and convalescent COVID-19 samples, and they came from the United States, Italy and Spain. The cDNA or gDNA used as material had been derived from T cells, B-cell-depleted T cells, or PBMCs.

Authors' methods: Nucleated cell counts were estimated from reference gene primer amplification. Using immunoSEQ multiplex PCR, the repertoire was profiled, and TCRdb retains in-frame clones only, with some absent. That table supplies the V and J calls and clone size; D and trimming were determined from the DNA. Of 300,000 to 350,000 clones in the sample, about nine tenths were seen once. The V and J ends lost 5 bases and 5 bases, in that order; junction bases with no gene match: 0. Germline CDR1 SGHDN, CDR2 FVKESK. The CDR3 loop spans 13 amino acids. The clonotype originates from a man aged 18-30 years with active or convalescent COVID-19. The chain combines TRBV14 with TRBJ1-5; 10 bases are a match to TRBD1. The sample comprised peripheral blood. The CDR3 sequence is CASSGTGDQPQHF. For the CDR3, the DNA is TGTGCCAGCAGCGGGACAGGGGATCAGCCCCAGCATTTT.